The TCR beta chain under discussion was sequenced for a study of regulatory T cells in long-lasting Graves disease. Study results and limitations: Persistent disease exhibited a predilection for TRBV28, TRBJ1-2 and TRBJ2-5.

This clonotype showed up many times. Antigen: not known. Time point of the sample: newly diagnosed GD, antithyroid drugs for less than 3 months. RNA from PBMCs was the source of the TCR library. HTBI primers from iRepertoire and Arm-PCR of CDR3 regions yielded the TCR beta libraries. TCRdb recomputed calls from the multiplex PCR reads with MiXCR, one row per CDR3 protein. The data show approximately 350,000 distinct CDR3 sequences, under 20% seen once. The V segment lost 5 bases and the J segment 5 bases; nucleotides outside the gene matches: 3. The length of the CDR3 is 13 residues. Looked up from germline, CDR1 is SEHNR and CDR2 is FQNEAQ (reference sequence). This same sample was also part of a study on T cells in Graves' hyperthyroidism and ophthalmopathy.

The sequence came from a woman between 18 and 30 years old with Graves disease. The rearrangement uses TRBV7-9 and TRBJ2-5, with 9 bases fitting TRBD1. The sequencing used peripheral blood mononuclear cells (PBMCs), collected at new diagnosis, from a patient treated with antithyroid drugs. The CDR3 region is CASSQGQGETQYF. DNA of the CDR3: TGTGCCAGCAGCCAAGGACAGGGGGAGACCCAGTACTTC. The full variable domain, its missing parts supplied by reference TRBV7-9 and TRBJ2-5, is DTGVSQNPRHKITKRGQNVTFRCDPISEHNRLYWYRQTLGQGPEFLTYFQNEAQLEKSRLLSDRFSAERPKGSFSTLEIQRTEQGDSAMYLCASSQGQGETQYFGPGTRLLVL.